The entry below describes one T cell receptor beta chain. Its antigen remains undetermined. Receptor amplification or capture employed the immunoSEQ multiplex PCR assay. The multiplex PCR relied on a mix of 60 forward primers for TCR Vbeta segments and 13 reverse primers for TCR Jbeta segments. A multiplex PCR assay on genomic DNA amplified the CDR3 region of rearranged TCR beta genes. On the Illumina HiSeq System, the amplified TCR beta libraries were sequenced as 87-base-pair reads. The published analysis was carried out like this. A later analysis tallied 70 million to 100 million unique TCR beta chains across the 700 or so repertoires, and about 10 million of those chains were shared by two or more donors. Raw reads were error-corrected and collapsed into unique sequences with a nearest-neighbor algorithm that merged closely related sequences to remove PCR and sequencing errors. Alignment of CDR3 sequences to IMGT reference sequences was used to assign V, D and J gene segments. Each retained sequence needed at least a six-nucleotide match to both a V gene segment and a J gene segment. A rearrangement counted as productive if the CDR3 had no stop codons and remained in frame with V and J, and every other rearrangement counted as non-productive. CDR3 was defined by IMGT convention, running from the second conserved V-encoded cysteine to the conserved J-encoded phenylalanine. The earlier analysis of a few hundred of the donors excluded sequences that lacked an unambiguous match to a single V gene segment. In an earlier analysis of several hundred of the donors, V segments were called functional above 56.7% productive rearrangements and were called segregating when the between-donor standard deviation exceeded 5%. A statistical classification framework was built for diagnosing cytomegalovirus status from the catalog of TCR beta chain sequences. In a later analysis, V and J genes were assigned by comparing TCR nucleotide sequences against IMGT/GENE-DB human TR gene sequences. A later analysis assigned CDR3 sequences and most-parsimonious VDJ recombination scenarios with the TCRdist pipeline. In a later analysis, each TCR beta chain was defined by its CDR3 amino acid sequence together with its V-gene family, and reads without a unique V-gene family were excluded. A later analysis removed 500 to 600 highly shared, low-generation-probability nucleotide sequences to deal with suspected cross-contamination and a sequencing artifact. In a later analysis, a clonal expansion index for each public chain was calculated from normalized within-repertoire ranks of inferred template counts. In a later analysis, generation probabilities were computed using a VDJ recombination model fitted to out-of-frame rearrangements, and the results were checked against IGoR. In a later analysis, hypergeometric tests were used to score TCR-TCR, TCR-HLA and TCR-CMV co-occurrence, with a repertoire-size bias correction applied to TCR pairs. To estimate false discovery rates, a later analysis permuted the HLA or CMV assignments 20 times. In a later analysis, co-occurring TCRs were grouped using DBSCAN, with TCRdist sequence similarity added in when clustering inside HLA-allele-positive subsets. Repertoires with fewer than 30,000 or more than 120,000 public chains, plus five repertoires with anomalous nucleotide sharing, were excluded from co-occurrence clustering. Imported from immuneACCESS, the table was reduced by TCRdb to in-frame sequences with V and J called. These copies leave out some clones; in studies compared against another copy, an unresolved V gene accounts for under half, and the cause of the remainder is not known. V and J calls and clone size come straight from that table; D and trimming were deduced from the DNA. This sample's table contains around 130,000 clones. Clones ranked in the top ten supply around 1.5% of the sample.

Via the germline V gene, CDR1 is MDHEN and CDR2 SYDVKM. Trimming takes 8 bases off V and 5 bases off J; junction bases not matched to a gene: 12. Its CDR3 holds 15 amino acids, cysteine through phenylalanine. The kept DNA is CDR3 alone, 45 bases in frame from the first base. This entry belongs to a study of cytomegalovirus exposure and HLA in healthy donors (TCRdb year 2017). General notes on the study: In an earlier analysis of approximately 500 of the donors, approximately 300 Gb of sequence data and 117 million unique TCR beta sequences from about 180 million T cells were reported. The number of donors typed differed by locus, with about 629-630 for A, B, C, DRB1 and DQB1, around 500 for DQA1, 606 for DPA1, and around 450 for DPB1. The study was designed to test whether signatures of past pathogen exposure could be identified by cataloging public T cell receptors. An early release that covered roughly 600 HLA-typed donors contained around 330 gigabases of sequencing data and around 80 million unique TCR sequences. The T cell repertoires of about 700 subjects were profiled by immunosequencing and related to cytomegalovirus serostatus. The study combined high-throughput TCR immunosequencing, statistical association of individual TCRs with disease status, and machine learning to predict cytomegalovirus infection status. Every discovery cohort repertoire had been produced on one sequencing platform. A later genetic analysis took genome-wide SNP genotypes for about 65% of the roughly 670 donors and used that subset as a discovery cohort. Donor age, sex, ethnicity and CMV serostatus were compiled alongside the repertoire data. Rather than using new phenotypic data, the later analysis identified candidate immune exposures from TCR beta sequences and from how often those sequences occurred across donors. Because of strong linkage in the cohort, a handful of DR-DQ haplotypes were treated as single units for association and clustering. Among the approximately 420 genotyped donors, about 83% belonged to the genetic ancestry cluster associated with self-reported Caucasian donors. In an earlier analysis of 500 to 650 of the donors, high-throughput TCR beta sequencing was used to judge whether each TCR beta V gene segment behaved as functional or pseudogenic. A later analysis re-analyzed previously published TCR beta repertoires from approximately 670 donors and added high-resolution HLA genotyping to study TCR occurrence patterns. In addition to the first cohort of 666 subjects, a separate validation cohort of approximately 130 different subjects was used. Among under 450 genotyped donors of the cohort, an average of about 240,000 unique TCR beta nucleotide sequences were sequenced per donor, around 20% of them non-productive. Both class I and class II loci were covered by HLA typing, at four-digit resolution.

The cohort consisted of 670 or so healthy bone marrow donors. At the time of sampling, every cohort member was nominally healthy, though immune exposures that went unrecorded were likely present. The donor tested CMV seronegative and was one of the 352 seronegative cohort members. A peripheral blood sample was collected from each donor, and TCR beta sequencing was performed on peripheral blood mononuclear cells. Genomic DNA was extracted from the blood cell samples with the Qiagen DNeasy Blood Extraction Kit. The full study reports these points: HLA typing was unavailable for some donors at each locus, so association tests used only the typed subset. In a later analysis, the rate of TCR association differed among HLA loci, with DRB1 alleles having the most associated TCRs and HLA-C alleles having the fewest. In an earlier analysis of approximately 590 of the donors, most TCR beta V segments appeared in productive rearrangements about 87% or about 30% of the time, broadly matching IMGT annotations. Sequencing depth was assumed to be roughly uniform across donors in the presence/absence analyses, though that assumption may not hold. The classifier was reported to diagnose cytomegalovirus status with high specificity and sensitivity in both the original cohort and the validation cohort. Because counts were too low, under 20 rarely observed V segments, including chromosome 9 orphons, were left out of the earlier analysis of about 500 of the donors. Some IMGT-functional V segments, including TRBV6-2 and TRBV6-3, could not be told apart with the 87-base-pair reads, so those segments were excluded. A later analysis associated some 17,000 TCR beta sequences with specific HLA alleles at a false discovery rate of 0.05. Correlated functional status among segregating V segments might reflect linkage disequilibrium, but an unknown experimental factor could not be ruled out. The cohort was sequenced for TCR beta chains only, and without alpha or paired-chain data the features that could be detected were limited. CMV serostatus was the only immune exposure information available for the cohort. Most TCR sequences were observed very rarely across donors, whereas some public TCRs were present in many individuals. When HLA alleles, especially DR and DQ, strongly co-occurred, TCR associations were difficult to assign to individual alleles. According to a later analysis, parvovirus B19, influenza, CMV and Epstein-Barr virus appeared linked to several top co-occurrence clusters. Most CMV-associated TCR beta chains appeared to be HLA-restricted in a later analysis, and the HLA associations seemed to be driven largely by CMV exposure. The sequencing pipeline was judged likely to have produced a cluster of highly shared sequence variants as a technical artifact. A further reported finding was that TCR beta sequences accurately predicted the HLA-A and HLA-B alleles for most subjects in the first cohort. A few of the identified cytomegalovirus-associated TCR beta chains were confirmed in vitro to be specific for cytomegalovirus antigens. An association between a missense DCLRE1C variant and V-gene and J-gene trimming of TCR beta chains was found in a later genetic analysis and replicated in an independent cohort. In a later analysis, HLA-associated TCR beta chains were found to be more clonally expanded and to have lower generation probabilities than equally common non-associated chains. In the study, approximately 160 TCR beta chains were listed as associated with cytomegalovirus. According to a later genetic analysis, donors in an Asian-associated ancestry cluster had fewer N-insertions in productive TCRs than the approximately 670-donor mean. It was suggested by the authors that the approach could potentially be generalized to other disease states and immunological phenotypes.

The clonotype originates from a woman aged 40 to 50 in good health and CMV-seronegative. Sequenced sample: PBMCs. The chain links TRBV28 with TRBJ1-1; 9 central bases correspond to TRBD1. CDR3 region: CASGSWGTGSTEAFF. The nucleotide sequence is TGTGCCAGCGGATCTTGGGGGACAGGGTCTACTGAAGCTTTCTTT.